A single sample is the source of the 11 T cell receptor beta chains below, sequenced in a study of shared clonotypes between healthy human individuals. Sequenced by immunoSEQ multiplex PCR; TCRdb stores in-frame clones only, minus some. The sample has about 640,000 clones; 72% are singletons. The specimen sequenced was memory CD4+ T cells sorted from blood. As to subset: CD45RA-negative fraction. These TCRs come from a woman in her 30s in good health.

This clone has just a few counts. The V and J genes are TRBV2 and TRBJ2-3; 7 bases are shared with TRBD2. Germline V gene sequence: CDR1 SNHLY, CDR2 FYNNEI. V was pared by 7 bases and J by 2 bases, with 3 bases of the junction left unmatched. The CDR3 extends over 13 amino acids. CDR3 bases: TGTGCCAGCACTAGCGGAGCCACAGATACGCAGTATTTT. This gives the protein CASTSGATDTQYF. The whole variable domain, filled in from reference TRBV2 and TRBJ2-3, reads EPEVTQTPSHQVTQMGQEVILRCVPISNHLYFYWYRQILGQKVEFLVSFYNNEISEKSEIFDDQFSVERPDGSNFTLKIRSTKLEDSAMYFCASTSGATDTQYFGPGTRLTVL.

This clone was seen a few times. The rearrangement uses TRBV20-1 and TRBJ1-2, with D hard to call. Germline-derived CDR1 and CDR2 are DFQATT and SNEGSKA (reference sequence). This CDR3 has 10 amino acids. The CDR3 coding sequence is TGCAGCGTTTTTCAGTATGGCTACACCTTC. This encodes CSVFQYGYTF.

The chain employs TRBV18 and TRBJ1-1; TRBD1 might be the D (5 bases). V was trimmed by 6 bases and J by 0 bases, leaving 17 bases between them. CDR1 is KGHSH, CDR2 LQKENI, per germline. The CDR3 extends over 16 amino acids. The CDR3 coding sequence is TGTGCCAGCTCCCCCAGGGACTCCCTTTTGAACACTGAAGCTTTCTTT. Translated: CASSPRDSLLNTEAFF.

The V gene is TRBV5-1, the J gene TRBJ1-4; no clear D. Trimming pared 0 bases from V and 6 bases from J, leaving 15 bases between. CDR3 length: 16 amino acids. Per the germline V gene, CDR1 is SGHRS and CDR2 is YFSETQ. The CDR3 sequence is CASSLASGQAYEKLFF. CDR3 in DNA: TGCGCCAGCAGCTTGGCCTCCGGGCAGGCCTATGAAAAACTGTTTTTT.

The rearrangement uses TRBV5-1 and TRBJ1-5; TRBD1 might be the D (6 bases). This CDR3 comprises 14 residues. With 4 bases removed from V and 2 bases from J, the gap between germline ends came to 10 bases. The V gene's germline CDR1 is SGHRS and CDR2 YFSETQ. The CDR3: CASSLQGGNQPQHF. In nucleotides, the CDR3 is TGCGCCAGCAGCCTACAGGGCGGCAATCAGCCCCAGCATTTT.

CDR3 nucleotide sequence: TGTGCCAGCACGCTGACGAACACTGAAGCTTTCTTT. Translated, it gives CASTLTNTEAFF. The chain joins TRBV2 to TRBJ1-1; D is undetermined. The CDR3 totals 12 residues. Germline loops: CDR1 SNHLY, CDR2 FYNNEI. V lost 7 bases, J lost 1 base, and 7 bases lay in between.

This clone was recorded a few times. J is TRBJ2-6 and V is TRBV27, with D unclear. Trimming stripped 6 bases from V and 2 bases from J, with 11 bases between. The CDR3 length is 15 residues. Germline V gene lookup returns CDR1 MNHEY and CDR2 SMNVEV (reference sequence). The CDR3 DNA sequence: TGTGCCAGCAGGCCTAGAGATACTGGGGCCAACGTCCTGACTTTC. Translating it yields CASRPRDTGANVLTF.

The rearrangement links TRBV12-5 to TRBJ1-1, with a weak D call TRBD1 (5 bases). V was cut by 6 bases and J by 1 base, with 9 bases left in between. There are 13 residues in the CDR3. From germline, CDR1 is LGHNT and CDR2 FRNRAP. The CDR3 DNA reads TGTGCTAGTGGGGATGGGGGGAACACTGAAGCTTTCTTT. Translating it yields CASGDGGNTEAFF.

The gene calls are TRBV5-8 and TRBJ2-3; D not resolved. Per germline, CDR1 SGHTS and CDR2 YDEGEE. This CDR3 region has 15 residues. V lost 0 bases and J 2 bases, leaving 10 bases between the germline ends. The CDR3 nucleotides are TGTGCCAGCAGCTTGGATGGGGTTAACACAGATACGCAGTATTTT. Protein product: CASSLDGVNTDTQYF.

This clone was seen more than once but under ten times. The rearrangement links TRBV5-1 to TRBJ2-5; D is unresolved. The V gene's germline CDR1 is SGHRS and CDR2 YFSETQ. This CDR3 spans 15 amino acids. Trimming stripped 3 bases from V and 4 bases from J, with 16 bases between. CDR3 region: CASSSATVWGETQYF. The CDR3 DNA is TGCGCCAGCAGCTCCGCGACTGTCTGGGGAGAGACCCAGTACTTC. Combining the CDR3 with reference TRBV5-1 and TRBJ2-5 gives the whole variable domain KAGVTQTPRYLIKTRGQQVTLSCSPISGHRSVSWYQQTPGQGLQFLFEYFSETQRNKGNFPGRFSGRQFSNSRSEMNVSTLELGDSALYLCASSSATVWGETQYFGPGTRLLVL.

Concerning this clone itself: The same CDR3 also results from other DNA sequences found in this sample. The V call is TRBV2, the J call TRBJ2-2; D uncertain. Trimming pared 3 bases from V and 1 base from J, leaving 6 bases between. Per germline, CDR1 SNHLY and CDR2 FYNNEI. The CDR3 loop spans 14 amino acids. CDR3 residues: CASSEIRNTGELFF. The CDR3 DNA reads TGTGCCAGCAGTGAGATCCGGAACACCGGGGAGCTGTTTTTT.